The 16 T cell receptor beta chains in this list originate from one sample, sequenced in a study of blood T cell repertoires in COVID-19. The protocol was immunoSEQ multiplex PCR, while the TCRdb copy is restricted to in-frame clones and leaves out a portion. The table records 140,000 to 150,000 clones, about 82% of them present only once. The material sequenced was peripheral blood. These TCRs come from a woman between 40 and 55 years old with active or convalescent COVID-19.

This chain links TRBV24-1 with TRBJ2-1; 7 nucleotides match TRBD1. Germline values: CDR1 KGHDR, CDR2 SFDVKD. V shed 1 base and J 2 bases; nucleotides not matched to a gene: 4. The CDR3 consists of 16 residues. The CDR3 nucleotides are TGTGCCACCAGTGATTTATCCGGGACAGCCTACAATGAGCAGTTCTTC. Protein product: CATSDLSGTAYNEQFF.

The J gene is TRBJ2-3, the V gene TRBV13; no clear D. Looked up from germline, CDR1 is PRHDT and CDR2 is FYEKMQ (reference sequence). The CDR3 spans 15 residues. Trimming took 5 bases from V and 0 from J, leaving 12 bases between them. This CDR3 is CASSPRVFSTDTQYF. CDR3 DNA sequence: TGTGCCAGCAGCCCTCGGGTCTTTAGCACAGATACGCAGTATTTT. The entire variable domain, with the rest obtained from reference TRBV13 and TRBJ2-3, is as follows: AAGVIQSPRHLIKEKRETATLKCYPIPRHDTVYWYQQGPGQDPQFLISFYEKMQSDKGSIPDRFSAQQFSDYHSELNMSSLELGDSALYFCASSPRVFSTDTQYFGPGTRLTVL.

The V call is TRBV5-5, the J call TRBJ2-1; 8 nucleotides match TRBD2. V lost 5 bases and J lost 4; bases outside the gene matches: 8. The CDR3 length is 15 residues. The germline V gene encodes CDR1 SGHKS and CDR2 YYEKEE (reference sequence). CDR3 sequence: CASRTGTSVYNEQFF. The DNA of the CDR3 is TGTGCCAGCAGGACCGGGACTAGTGTTTACAATGAGCAGTTCTTC.

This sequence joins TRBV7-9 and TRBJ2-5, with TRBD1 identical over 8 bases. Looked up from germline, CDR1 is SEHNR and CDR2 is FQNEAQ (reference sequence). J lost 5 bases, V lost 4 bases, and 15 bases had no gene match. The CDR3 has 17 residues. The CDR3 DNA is TGTGCCAGCAGCTCCGGATCGACAGGGGCTGGGGAGGAGACCCAGTACTTC. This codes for CASSSGSTGAGEETQYF.

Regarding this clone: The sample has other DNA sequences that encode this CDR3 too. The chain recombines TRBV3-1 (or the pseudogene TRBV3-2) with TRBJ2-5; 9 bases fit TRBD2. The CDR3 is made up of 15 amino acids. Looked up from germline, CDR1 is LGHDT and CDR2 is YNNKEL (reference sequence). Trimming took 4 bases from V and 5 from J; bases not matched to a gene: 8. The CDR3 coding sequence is TGTGCCAGCAGCCCCAGTCGCGGGAGGGGGGAGACCCAGTACTTC. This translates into CASSPSRGRGETQYF.

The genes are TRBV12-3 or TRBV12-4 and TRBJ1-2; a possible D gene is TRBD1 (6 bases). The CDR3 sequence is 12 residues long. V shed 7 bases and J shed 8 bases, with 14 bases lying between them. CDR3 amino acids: CASTLGGGGYTF. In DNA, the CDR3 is TGTGCCAGCACCCTAGGGGGGGGAGGCTACACCTTC.

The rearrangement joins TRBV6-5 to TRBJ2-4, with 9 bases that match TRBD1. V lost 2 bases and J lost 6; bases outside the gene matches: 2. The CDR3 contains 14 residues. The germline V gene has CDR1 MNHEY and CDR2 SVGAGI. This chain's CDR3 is CASSYPGQGNIQYF. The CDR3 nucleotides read TGTGCCAGCAGTTACCCGGGACAGGGAAACATTCAGTACTTC.

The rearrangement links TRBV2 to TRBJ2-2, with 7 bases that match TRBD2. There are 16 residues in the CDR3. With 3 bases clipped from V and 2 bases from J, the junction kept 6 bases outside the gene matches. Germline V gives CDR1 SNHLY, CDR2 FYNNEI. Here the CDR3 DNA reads TGTGCCAGCAGTGAGGGCGGGAGTAGAAACACCGGGGAGCTGTTTTTT. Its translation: CASSEGGSRNTGELFF.

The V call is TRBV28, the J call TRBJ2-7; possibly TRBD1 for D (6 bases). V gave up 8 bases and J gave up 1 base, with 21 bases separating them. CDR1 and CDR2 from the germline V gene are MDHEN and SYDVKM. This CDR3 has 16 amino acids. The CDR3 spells CASAHPTGRASYEQYF. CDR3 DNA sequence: TGTGCCAGCGCACACCCCACAGGGAGAGCTTCCTACGAGCAGTACTTC.

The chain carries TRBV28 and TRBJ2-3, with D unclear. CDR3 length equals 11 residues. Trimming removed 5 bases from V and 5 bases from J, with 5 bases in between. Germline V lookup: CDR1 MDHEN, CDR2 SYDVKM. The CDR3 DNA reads TGTGCCAGCAGTCTAAAAGATACGCAGTATTTT. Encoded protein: CASSLKDTQYF.

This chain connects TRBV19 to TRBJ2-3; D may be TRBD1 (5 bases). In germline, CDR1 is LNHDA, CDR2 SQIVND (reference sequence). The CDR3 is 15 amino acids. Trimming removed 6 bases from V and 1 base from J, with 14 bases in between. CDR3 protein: CASSLDIYRTDTQYF. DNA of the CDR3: TGTGCCAGTAGCTTGGACATATATCGCACAGATACGCAGTATTTT. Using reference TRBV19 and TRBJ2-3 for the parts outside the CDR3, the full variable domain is DGGITQSPKYLFRKEGQNVTLSCEQNLNHDAMYWYRQDPGQGLRLIYYSQIVNDFQKGDIAEGYSVSREKKESFPLTVTSAQKNPTAFYLCASSLDIYRTDTQYFGPGTRLTVL.

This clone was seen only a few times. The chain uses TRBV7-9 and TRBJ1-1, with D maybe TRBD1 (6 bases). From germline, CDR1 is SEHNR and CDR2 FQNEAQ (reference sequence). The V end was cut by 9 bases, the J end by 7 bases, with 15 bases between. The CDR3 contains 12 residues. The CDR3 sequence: CASTTGPGEAFF. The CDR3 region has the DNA TGTGCCAGTACCACAGGGCCGGGTGAAGCTTTCTTT.

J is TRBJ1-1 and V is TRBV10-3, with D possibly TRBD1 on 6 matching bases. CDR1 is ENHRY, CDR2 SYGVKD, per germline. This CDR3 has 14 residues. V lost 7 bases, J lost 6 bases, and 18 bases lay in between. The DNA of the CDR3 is TGTGCCATCACCCCCAATGGGGGCAGGGCTGAAGCTTTCTTT. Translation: CAITPNGGRAEAFF.

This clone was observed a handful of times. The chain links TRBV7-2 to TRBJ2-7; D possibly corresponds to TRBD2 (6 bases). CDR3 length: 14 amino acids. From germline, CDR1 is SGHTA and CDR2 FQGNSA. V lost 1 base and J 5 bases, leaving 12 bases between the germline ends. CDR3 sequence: CASSLDGRYHEQYF. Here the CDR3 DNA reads TGTGCCAGCAGCTTAGACGGGAGATACCACGAGCAGTACTTC.

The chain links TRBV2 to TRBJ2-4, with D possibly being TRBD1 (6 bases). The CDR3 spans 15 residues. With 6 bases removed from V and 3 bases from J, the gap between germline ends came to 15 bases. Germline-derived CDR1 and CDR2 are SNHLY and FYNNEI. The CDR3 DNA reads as TGTGCCAGCAGCGCCCCAGGGGTTGGCAAAAACATTCAGTACTTC. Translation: CASSAPGVGKNIQYF.

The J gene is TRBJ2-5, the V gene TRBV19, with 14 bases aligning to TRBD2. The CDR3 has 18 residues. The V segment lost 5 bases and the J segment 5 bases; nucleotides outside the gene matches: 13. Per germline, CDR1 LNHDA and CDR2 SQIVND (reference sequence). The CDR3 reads CASSPRRLAGGPRETQYF. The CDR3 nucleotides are TGTGCCAGTAGTCCCCGGCGACTAGCGGGAGGGCCGCGGGAGACCCAGTACTTC. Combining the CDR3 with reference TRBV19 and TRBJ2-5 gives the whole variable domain DGGITQSPKYLFRKEGQNVTLSCEQNLNHDAMYWYRQDPGQGLRLIYYSQIVNDFQKGDIAEGYSVSREKKESFPLTVTSAQKNPTAFYLCASSPRRLAGGPRETQYFGPGTRLLVL.